The next 14 T cell receptor beta chains were all read from a single sample in a study of cytomegalovirus exposure and HLA in healthy donors. The PCR employed 60 Vbeta primers together with 13 Jbeta primers. Generated by immunoSEQ multiplex PCR, the TCRdb table keeps only in-frame clones and is missing some. The table records more than 150,000 clones, around 80% of them present only once. The specimen sequenced was PBMCs. All receptors come from a woman between 18 and 30 years old in good health and CMV-seronegative.

The genes are TRBV5-4 and TRBJ1-2; 8 bases match TRBD1. The J segment lost 7 bases and the V segment lost 0 bases, leaving 8 bases of the junction unmatched. The germline V gene has CDR1 SGHNT and CDR2 YYREEE (reference sequence). This CDR3 is built from 15 residues. CDR3 amino acids: CASSLALQGAVGYTF. Written as DNA, the CDR3 is TGTGCCAGCAGCTTGGCCCTTCAGGGGGCGGTTGGCTACACCTTC.

This chain joins TRBV5-1 and TRBJ1-4; D perhaps matches TRBD1 (6 bases). The V gene lost 0 bases and the J gene lost 10 bases, with 19 bases spanning the gap. The V gene's germline CDR1 is SGHRS and CDR2 YFSETQ. The CDR3 has 16 residues. CDR3: CASSLDSAGPGAKLFF. The CDR3 DNA follows: TGCGCCAGCAGCTTGGATTCCGCCGGCCCAGGGGCAAAACTGTTTTTT.

The rearrangement uses TRBV11-2 and TRBJ2-1, with D possibly matching TRBD2 (5 bases). The CDR3 sequence is 15 residues long. Germline V gene lookup returns CDR1 SGHAT and CDR2 FQNNGV. The V gene lost 2 bases and the J gene lost 3 bases, with 11 bases spanning the gap. CDR3 DNA: TGTGCCAGCAGCTTATCGGGGAGAAACTACAATGAGCAGTTCTTC. It codes for CASSLSGRNYNEQFF.

The CDR3 coding sequence is TGTGCCAGCTCAGTGACTGTGAACACTGAAGCTTTCTTT. Its translation is CASSVTVNTEAFF. The rearrangement uses TRBV18 and TRBJ1-1; D gene ambiguous. The CDR3 loop spans 13 amino acids. The germline CDR1 and CDR2 sequences are KGHSH and LQKENI. Trimming pared 5 bases from V and 0 bases from J, leaving 7 bases between.

This clone was observed once. The rearrangement joins TRBV5-1 to TRBJ2-6; 8 nucleotides line up with TRBD1. Germline V gives CDR1 SGHRS, CDR2 YFSETQ. J gave up 0 bases and V 5 bases, and 19 bases lay outside the gene matches. This CDR3 is 21 amino acids long. The CDR3 nucleotides read TGCGCCAGCAGTCTCGCTCCTCTAACAGGGGGAACTCTCTCTGGGGCCAACGTCCTGACTTTC. It is translated as CASSLAPLTGGTLSGANVLTF.

The chain links TRBV6-1 to TRBJ2-2, with 11 nucleotides matching TRBD1. V shed 4 bases, J shed 7 bases, and the junction held 2 bases outside the gene matches. Per the germline V gene, CDR1 is MNHNS and CDR2 is SASEGT. This CDR3 is built from 14 residues. The CDR3 DNA reads TGTGCCAGCAGTGTTGGGACAGGGGGCGGGGAGCTGTTTTTT. Translated, it gives CASSVGTGGGELFF.

The chain uses TRBV18 and TRBJ1-1; no clear D. CDR1 and CDR2 from the germline V gene are KGHSH and LQKENI. The CDR3 contains 13 residues. V was shortened by 5 bases and J by 8 bases, with 15 bases between the two germline ends. DNA for the CDR3: TGTGCCAGCTCAGTGGACCCGGCGGGGGAAGCTTTCTTT. It encodes CASSVDPAGEAFF.

V is TRBV4-1 and J is TRBJ2-7, with D possibly TRBD1 on 7 matching bases. This CDR3 has 15 residues. V lost 4 bases to trimming and J lost 7 bases, with 20 bases between them. Germline lookup yields CDR1 MGHRA and CDR2 YSYEKL. The CDR3 spells CASSPWGRGAEEQYF. DNA for the CDR3: TGCGCCAGCAGCCCCTGGGGCAGGGGGGCGGAGGAGCAGTACTTC.

The chain uses TRBV28 and TRBJ2-7; 10 bases are a match to TRBD1. Losses at the gene ends were 8 bases for V and 0 bases for J; bases not matched to a gene: 4. CDR1 and CDR2 from the germline V gene are MDHEN and SYDVKM. The CDR3 length is 14 residues. The CDR3: CASRGQGSSYEQYF. The CDR3 DNA sequence: TGTGCCAGCCGGGGACAGGGGAGCTCCTACGAGCAGTACTTC.

This rearrangement joins TRBV7-9 to TRBJ1-4; 11 bases line up with TRBD1. V was pared by 5 bases and J by 7 bases, with 9 bases of the junction left unmatched. CDR3 length: 16 residues. The V gene's germline CDR1 is SEHNR and CDR2 FQNEAQ (reference sequence). CDR3 nucleotide sequence: TGTGCCAGCAGCCCTCGGCCGGGGACAGGGGGTGAAAAACTGTTTTTT. It translates to CASSPRPGTGGEKLFF. The full variable domain, rest sourced from reference TRBV7-9 and TRBJ1-4, is DTGVSQNPRHKITKRGQNVTFRCDPISEHNRLYWYRQTLGQGPEFLTYFQNEAQLEKSRLLSDRFSAERPKGSFSTLEIQRTEQGDSAMYLCASSPRPGTGGEKLFFGSGTQLSVL.

This clone was observed a few times. The chain uses TRBV7-9 and TRBJ2-7; D is uncertain. Looked up from germline, CDR1 is SEHNR and CDR2 is FQNEAQ (reference sequence). The V end was cut by 2 bases, the J end by 1 base, with 9 bases between. The CDR3 is 14 amino acids. The CDR3 region has the DNA TGTGCCAGCAGCTTATCCGCCGCGTCCTACGAGCAGTACTTC. It codes for CASSLSAASYEQYF.

The chain recombines TRBV7-2 with TRBJ2-6; the D is unclear. Germline V gene lookup returns CDR1 SGHTA and CDR2 FQGNSA. CDR3 length: 17 residues. V was pared by 2 bases and J by 0 bases, with 11 bases between. The CDR3 sequence: CASSLRNQASGANVLTF. The CDR3 nucleotides read TGTGCCAGCAGCTTACGGAATCAGGCCTCTGGGGCCAACGTCCTGACTTTC.

The V gene is TRBV5-5, the J gene TRBJ2-7; 8 bases are shared with TRBD1. Per the germline V gene, CDR1 is SGHKS and CDR2 is YYEKEE (reference sequence). Trimming cost V 0 bases and J 5 bases; bases outside gene matches: 10. The CDR3 length is 16 residues. The CDR3 coding sequence is TGTGCCAGCAGCTTGGCCGGGACAGGTTCTATCCACGAGCAGTACTTC. As protein: CASSLAGTGSIHEQYF.

The V gene is TRBV9, the J gene TRBJ2-1, with a weak D call TRBD2 (6 bases). With 3 bases removed from V and 6 bases from J, the gap between germline ends came to 13 bases. This CDR3 has 14 amino acids. The germline gives CDR1 SGDLS, CDR2 YYNGEE. The CDR3 nucleotides are TGTGCCAGCAGCGCCATATCACTAGCCAATGAGCAGTTCTTC. Amino acids: CASSAISLANEQFF.